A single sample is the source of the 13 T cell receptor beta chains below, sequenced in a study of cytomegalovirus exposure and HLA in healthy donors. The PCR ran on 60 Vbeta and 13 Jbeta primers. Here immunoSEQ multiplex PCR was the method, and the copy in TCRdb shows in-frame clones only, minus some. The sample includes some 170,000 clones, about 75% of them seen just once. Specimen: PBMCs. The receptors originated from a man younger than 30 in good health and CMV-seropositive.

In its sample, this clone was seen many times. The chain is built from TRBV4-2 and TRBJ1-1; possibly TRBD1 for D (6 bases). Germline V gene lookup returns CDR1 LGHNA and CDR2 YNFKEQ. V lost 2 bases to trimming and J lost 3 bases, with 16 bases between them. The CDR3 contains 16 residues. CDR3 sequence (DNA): TGTGCCAGCAGCCAAAATGAGGGAGGGGGGGACACTGAAGCTTTCTTT. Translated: CASSQNEGGGDTEAFF.

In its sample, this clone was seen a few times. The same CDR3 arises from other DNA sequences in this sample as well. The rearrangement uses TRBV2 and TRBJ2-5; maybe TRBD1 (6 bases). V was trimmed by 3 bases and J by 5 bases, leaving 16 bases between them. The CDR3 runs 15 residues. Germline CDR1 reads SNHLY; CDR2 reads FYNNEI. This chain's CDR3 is CASSEGHPVGETQYF. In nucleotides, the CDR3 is TGTGCCAGCAGTGAGGGACACCCCGTAGGGGAGACCCAGTACTTC.

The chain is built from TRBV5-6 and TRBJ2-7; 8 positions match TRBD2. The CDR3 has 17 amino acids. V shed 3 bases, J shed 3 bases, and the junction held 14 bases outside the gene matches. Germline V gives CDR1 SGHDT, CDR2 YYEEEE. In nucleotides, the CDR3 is TGTGCCAGCAGCTGGATGTCGGGAGGGGACCACTTCTACGAGCAGTACGTC. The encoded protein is CASSWMSGGDHFYEQYV.

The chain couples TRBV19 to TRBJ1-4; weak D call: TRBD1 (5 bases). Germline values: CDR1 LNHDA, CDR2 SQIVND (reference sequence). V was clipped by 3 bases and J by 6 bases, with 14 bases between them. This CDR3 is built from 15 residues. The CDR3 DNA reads TGTGCCAGTAGTATGGGGGGGGATAGAGATGAAAAACTGTTTTTT. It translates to CASSMGGDRDEKLFF.

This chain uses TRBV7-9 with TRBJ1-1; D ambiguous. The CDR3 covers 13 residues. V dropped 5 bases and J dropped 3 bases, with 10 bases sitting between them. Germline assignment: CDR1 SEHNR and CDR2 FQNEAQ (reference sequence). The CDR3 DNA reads TGTGCCAGCAGCCGCCTTCCGGACACTGAAGCTTTCTTT. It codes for CASSRLPDTEAFF.

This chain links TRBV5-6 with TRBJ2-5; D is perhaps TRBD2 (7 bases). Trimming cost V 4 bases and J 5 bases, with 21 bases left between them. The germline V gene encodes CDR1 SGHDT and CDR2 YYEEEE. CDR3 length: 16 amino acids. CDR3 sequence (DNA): TGTGCCAGCAGCACCCCGACTACGGGGGGCAAGGAGACCCAGTACTTC. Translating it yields CASSTPTTGGKETQYF.

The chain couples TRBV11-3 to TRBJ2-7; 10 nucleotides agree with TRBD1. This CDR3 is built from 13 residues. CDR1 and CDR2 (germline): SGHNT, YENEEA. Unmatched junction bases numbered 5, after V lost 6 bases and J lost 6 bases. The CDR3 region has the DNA TGTGCCAGCAGGGGACAGGGGTACGGCGAGCAGTACGTC. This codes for CASRGQGYGEQYV.

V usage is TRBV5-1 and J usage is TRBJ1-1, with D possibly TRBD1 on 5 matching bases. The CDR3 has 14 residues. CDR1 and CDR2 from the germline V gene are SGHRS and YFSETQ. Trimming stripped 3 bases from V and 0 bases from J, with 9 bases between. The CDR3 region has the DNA TGCGCCAGCAGCTGGGGGGGGGTGAACACTGAAGCTTTCTTT. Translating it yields CASSWGGVNTEAFF.

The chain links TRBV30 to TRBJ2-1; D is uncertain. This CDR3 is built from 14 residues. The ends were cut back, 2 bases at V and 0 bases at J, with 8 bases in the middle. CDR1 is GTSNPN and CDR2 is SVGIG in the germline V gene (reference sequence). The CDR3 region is CAWSFTGSYNEQFF. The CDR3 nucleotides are TGTGCCTGGAGTTTTACGGGCTCCTACAATGAGCAGTTCTTC.

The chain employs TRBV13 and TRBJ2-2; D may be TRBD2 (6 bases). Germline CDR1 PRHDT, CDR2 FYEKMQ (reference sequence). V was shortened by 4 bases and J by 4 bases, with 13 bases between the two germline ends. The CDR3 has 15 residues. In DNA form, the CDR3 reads TGTGCCAGCAGCTCCCGGGACTTCCCCACCGGGGAGCTGTTTTTT. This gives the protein CASSSRDFPTGELFF.

The CDR3 DNA sequence: TGTGCCAGCAGATCCCCCGGACAGGGGTCAAGGGAGCAGTACGTC. This translates into CASRSPGQGSREQYV. V is TRBV6-6 and J is TRBJ2-7, with 9 bases aligning to TRBD1. The germline CDR1 and CDR2 sequences are MNHNY and SVGAGI (reference sequence). This CDR3 spans 15 amino acids. V gave up 6 bases and J gave up 7 bases; unmatched junction bases: 13.

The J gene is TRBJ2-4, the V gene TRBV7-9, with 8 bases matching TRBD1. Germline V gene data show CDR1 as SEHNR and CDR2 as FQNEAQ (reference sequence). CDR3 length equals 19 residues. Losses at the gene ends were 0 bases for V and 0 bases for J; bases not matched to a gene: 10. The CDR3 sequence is CASSLAAGGQGLAKNIQYF. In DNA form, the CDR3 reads TGTGCCAGCAGCTTAGCGGCCGGAGGACAGGGTTTAGCCAAAAACATTCAGTACTTC.

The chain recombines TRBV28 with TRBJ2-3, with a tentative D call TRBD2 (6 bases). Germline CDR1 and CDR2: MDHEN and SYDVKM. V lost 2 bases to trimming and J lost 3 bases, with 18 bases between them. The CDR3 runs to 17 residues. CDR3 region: CASSLTPQRVQTDTQYF. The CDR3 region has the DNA TGTGCCAGCAGTTTAACCCCCCAGCGGGTTCAAACAGATACGCAGTATTTT.